Presented here are 18 T cell receptor beta chains from one specimen sequenced in a study of blood T cell repertoires in COVID-19. Clones were read by immunoSEQ multiplex PCR, and TCRdb kept only the in-frame ones, dropping some. The table has just over 90,000 clones, more than 65% seen once. Sequenced sample: peripheral blood. These TCRs come from a human donor in a cohort sampled during active COVID-19.

J is TRBJ1-2 and V is TRBV5-1; no clear D gene. Trimming left V 3 bases short and J 4 bases short, with 10 bases between. CDR3 length equals 13 residues. Germline-derived CDR1 and CDR2 are SGHRS and YFSETQ. The CDR3 DNA reads TGCGCCAGCAGCTCAATGACTTTCTATGGCTACACCTTC. Translating it yields CASSSMTFYGYTF.

The chain carries TRBV28 and TRBJ2-7, with D tentatively TRBD1 (6 bases). The CDR3 is made up of 14 amino acids. Germline CDR1 is MDHEN and CDR2 is SYDVKM. The V end was cut by 5 bases, the J end by 2 bases, with 13 bases between. CDR3 nucleotides: TGTGCCAGCAGTCCCCCCGGACAGACCTACGAGCAGTACTTC. This codes for CASSPPGQTYEQYF.

This clone was found a few times. The V and J genes are TRBV6-6 and TRBJ1-6, with a possible D match to TRBD1 (6 bases). Germline CDR1 and CDR2: MNHNY and SVGAGI (reference sequence). V was pared by 2 bases and J by 7 bases, with 12 bases between. This CDR3 is 15 amino acids long. CDR3 in DNA: TGTGCCAGCAGTTACGCGGGGGGCAGGAATTCACCCCTCCACTTT. This sequence encodes CASSYAGGRNSPLHF.

The chain combines TRBV5-1 with TRBJ2-6; 8 positions match TRBD1. In germline, CDR1 is SGHRS, CDR2 YFSETQ. The CDR3 consists of 18 residues. With V trimmed by 1 base and J by 4 bases, 10 bases remained unmatched. CDR3 region: CASSLHRGTVAGANVLTF. In DNA, the CDR3 is TGCGCCAGCAGCTTGCACAGGGGGACCGTAGCAGGGGCCAACGTCCTGACTTTC.

This chain links TRBV6-6 with TRBJ2-5; maybe TRBD2 (6 bases). Trimming left V 6 bases short and J 5 bases short, with 16 bases between. CDR3 length equals 14 residues. CDR1 is MNHNY and CDR2 is SVGAGI in the germline V gene (reference sequence). The CDR3 protein is CASSPSSAGETQYF. The CDR3 DNA follows: TGTGCCAGCAGCCCGTCTAGCGCGGGGGAGACCCAGTACTTC.

CDR3 DNA: TGCAGTGCCCTCGGCAATGAGCAGTTCTTC. Its translation is CSALGNEQFF. J is TRBJ2-1 and V is TRBV20-1; D remains unclear. With 6 bases removed from V and 6 bases from J, the gap between germline ends came to 6 bases. The length of the CDR3 is 10 residues. Germline loops: CDR1 DFQATT, CDR2 SNEGSKA (reference sequence).

The CDR3 spells CASSPGTSSTSPLHF. In nucleotides, the CDR3 is TGTGCCAGCAGTCCCGGGACATCCTCGACTTCACCCCTCCACTTT. This rearrangement joins TRBV27 to TRBJ1-6, with a weak D call TRBD1 (6 bases). The CDR3 is 15 amino acids. Germline V gene lookup returns CDR1 MNHEY and CDR2 SMNVEV (reference sequence). V lost 5 bases and J lost 9, with 17 bases in between.

The rearrangement joins TRBV6-5 to TRBJ1-2; unclear D gene. Trimming cost V 4 bases and J 5 bases, with 17 bases left between them. Germline assignment: CDR1 MNHEY and CDR2 SVGAGI. CDR3 size: 15 residues. In DNA form, the CDR3 reads TGTGCCAGCAGTTTCGCCGCTCCAGGTCGATATGGCTACACCTTC. Translated: CASSFAAPGRYGYTF.

The genes are TRBV29-1 and TRBJ2-7, with 8 bases identical to TRBD1. The trim removed 4 bases at V and 5 bases at J, leaving 4 bases unmatched. The germline gives CDR1 SQVTM, CDR2 ANQGSEA. The CDR3 covers 12 residues. In nucleotides, the CDR3 is TGCAGCGTTGCTGGACAGGGCCACGAGCAGTACTTC. It encodes CSVAGQGHEQYF.

CDR3 in amino acids: CASRKTGNQPQHF. In DNA, the CDR3 is TGTGCCAGCAGAAAGACAGGGAATCAGCCCCAGCATTTT. The gene calls are TRBV28 and TRBJ1-5, with 7 nucleotides matching TRBD1. The CDR3 covers 13 residues. Per the germline V gene, CDR1 is MDHEN and CDR2 is SYDVKM. With 6 bases clipped from V and 4 bases from J, the junction kept 3 bases outside the gene matches.

This clone was seen only a few times. V gene TRBV9 combines with J gene TRBJ2-1, with 9 bases matching TRBD2. V lost 2 bases, J lost 1 base, and 1 base stayed unmatched. The CDR3 has 15 amino acids. Germline V gives CDR1 SGDLS, CDR2 YYNGEE. CDR3 region: CASSVTSGSYNEQFF. The CDR3 coding sequence is TGTGCCAGCAGCGTTACTAGCGGGTCCTACAATGAGCAGTTCTTC.

V usage is TRBV6-6 and J usage is TRBJ2-5; 7 nucleotides line up with TRBD1. Germline-derived CDR1 and CDR2 are MNHNY and SVGAGI (reference sequence). J gave up 4 bases and V 6 bases, and 5 bases lay outside the gene matches. The CDR3 extends over 13 amino acids. CDR3 amino acids: CASSNYRGETQYF. In DNA, the CDR3 is TGTGCCAGCAGCAACTACAGGGGAGAGACCCAGTACTTC.

The chain carries TRBV5-5 and TRBJ1-4, with D tentatively TRBD1 (5 bases). The V and J ends lost 0 bases and 3 bases respectively, with 12 bases between them. Germline-derived CDR1 and CDR2 are SGHKS and YYEKEE (reference sequence). This CDR3 spans 16 amino acids. DNA for the CDR3: TGTGCCAGCAGCTTGGGGCAGGGAACGGCTAATGAAAAACTGTTTTTT. Translation gives CASSLGQGTANEKLFF.

The chain joins TRBV7-9 to TRBJ1-2; 9 positions match TRBD1. Germline V lookup: CDR1 SEHNR, CDR2 FQNEAQ (reference sequence). V lost 1 base, J lost 1 base, and 1 base stayed unmatched. The length of the CDR3 is 15 residues. CDR3 in DNA: TGTGCCAGCAGCTTAGGGGACAGGGTTAACTATGGCTACACCTTC. Protein sequence: CASSLGDRVNYGYTF.

This clone was recorded a few times. The CDR3 DNA sequence: TGTGCCAGCTCACCATGGAGAGGAAACTCTGGAAACACCATATATTTT. Amino acid sequence: CASSPWRGNSGNTIYF. The rearrangement links TRBV18 to TRBJ1-3; D uncertain. The CDR3 totals 16 residues. Germline V gene data show CDR1 as KGHSH and CDR2 as LQKENI. Between the trimmed V and J ends, which lost 2 bases and 0 bases, there was a span of 11 bases.

This chain connects TRBV18 to TRBJ1-6; D is undetermined. This CDR3 has 16 residues. CDR1 is KGHSH, CDR2 LQKENI, per germline. Trimming shortened V by 3 bases and J by 1 base, and 10 bases separated the two germline ends. The CDR3 sequence is CASSPPTGSYNSPLHF. The CDR3 region has the DNA TGTGCCAGCTCACCCCCGACGGGATCCTATAATTCACCCCTCCACTTT. Filled out from reference TRBV18 and TRBJ1-6, the complete variable domain reads NAGVMQNPRHLVRRRGQEARLRCSPMKGHSHVYWYRQLPEEGLKFMVYLQKENIIDESGMPKERFSAEFPKEGPSILRIQQVVRGDSAAYFCASSPPTGSYNSPLHFGNGTRLTVT.

This clone was seen a single time. The chain links TRBV28 to TRBJ1-2, with D hard to call. In germline, CDR1 is MDHEN, CDR2 SYDVKM. The V end was cut by 6 bases, the J end by 7 bases, with 12 bases between. The CDR3 has 12 residues. The CDR3 is CASSTNGFGYTF. CDR3 DNA: TGTGCCAGCAGCACGAACGGTTTTGGCTACACCTTC.

The V gene is TRBV18, the J gene TRBJ1-3; D not certain. Germline loops: CDR1 KGHSH, CDR2 LQKENI. The V gene lost 6 bases and the J gene lost 0 bases, with 18 bases spanning the gap. The CDR3 consists of 17 residues. In nucleotides, the CDR3 is TGTGCCAGCTCTCAAAGTTCAGTTTTCGCCTCTGGAAACACCATATATTTT. Translation: CASSQSSVFASGNTIYF.